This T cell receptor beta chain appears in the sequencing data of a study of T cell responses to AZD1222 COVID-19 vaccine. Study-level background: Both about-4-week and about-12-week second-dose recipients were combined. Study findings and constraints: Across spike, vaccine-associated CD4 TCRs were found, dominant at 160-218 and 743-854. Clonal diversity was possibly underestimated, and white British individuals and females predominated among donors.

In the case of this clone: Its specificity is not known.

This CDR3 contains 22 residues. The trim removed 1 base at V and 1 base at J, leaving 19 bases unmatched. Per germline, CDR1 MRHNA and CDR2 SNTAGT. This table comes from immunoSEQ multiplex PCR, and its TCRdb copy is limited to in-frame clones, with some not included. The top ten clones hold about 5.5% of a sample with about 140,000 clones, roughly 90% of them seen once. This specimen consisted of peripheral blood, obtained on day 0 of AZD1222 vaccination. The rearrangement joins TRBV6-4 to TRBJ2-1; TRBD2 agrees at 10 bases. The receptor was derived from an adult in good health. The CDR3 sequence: CASSDFLRDLLAGLPSYNEQFF. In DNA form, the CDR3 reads TGTGCCAGCAGTGACTTCCTGCGGGACTTACTAGCGGGATTGCCTTCCTACAATGAGCAGTTCTTC.